This passage covers 30 T cell receptor beta chains from one sample sequenced in a study of blood T cell repertoires in COVID-19. Using immunoSEQ multiplex PCR, the repertoire was profiled, and TCRdb retains in-frame clones only, with some absent. The sample contains around 90,000 clones, 70% to 90% of which appear only once. Input material: peripheral blood. The source is a human donor in a cohort sampled during active COVID-19.

The chain combines TRBV4-1 with TRBJ2-7; 9 bases match TRBD2. This CDR3 spans 22 amino acids. Germline V gives CDR1 MGHRA, CDR2 YSYEKL. With 0 bases clipped from V and 2 bases from J, the junction kept 23 bases outside the gene matches. The CDR3 region has the DNA TGCGCCAGCAGCCAAGATTGGTCTTCGAAGGCTAGCGGGGAGTACCTTACCTACGAGCAGTACTTC. The encoded protein is CASSQDWSSKASGEYLTYEQYF.

The chain is built from TRBV7-2 and TRBJ2-2, with a tentative D call TRBD2 (6 bases). The length of the CDR3 is 14 residues. V lost 5 bases and J lost 6, with 13 bases in between. The germline V gene encodes CDR1 SGHTA and CDR2 FQGNSA. The CDR3 region has the DNA TGTGCCAGCAGCCCGGGGGTGACGGCCGGGGAGCTGTTTTTT. It specifies CASSPGVTAGELFF.

The chain couples TRBV18 to TRBJ1-1; D remains ambiguous. There are 14 residues in the CDR3. Germline CDR1 is KGHSH and CDR2 is LQKENI. V lost 2 bases to trimming and J lost 2 bases, with 9 bases between them. CDR3 bases: TGTGCCAGCTCACCAAACAGTCGCAACACTGAAGCTTTCTTT. Translated, it gives CASSPNSRNTEAFF. Filled out from reference TRBV18 and TRBJ1-1, the complete variable domain reads NAGVMQNPRHLVRRRGQEARLRCSPMKGHSHVYWYRQLPEEGLKFMVYLQKENIIDESGMPKERFSAEFPKEGPSILRIQQVVRGDSAAYFCASSPNSRNTEAFFGQGTRLTVV.

This sequence joins TRBV12-5 and TRBJ2-5, with TRBD1 matching over 9 bases. With V trimmed by 5 bases and J by 5 bases, 3 bases remained unmatched. CDR1 and CDR2 from the germline V gene are LGHNT and FRNRAP. The CDR3 length is 13 residues. The CDR3 DNA is TGTGCTAGTGGTAATGGACAGGGGGAGACCCAGTACTTC. Translated: CASGNGQGETQYF. Filled out from reference TRBV12-5 and TRBJ2-5, the complete variable domain reads DARVTQTPRHKVTEMGQEVTMRCQPILGHNTVFWYRQTMMQGLELLAYFRNRAPLDDSGMPKDRFSAEMPDATLATLKIQPSEPRDSAVYFCASGNGQGETQYFGPGTRLLVL.

This chain connects TRBV15 to TRBJ2-7; 7 bases map to TRBD1. V shed 5 bases, J shed 2 bases, and the junction held 9 bases outside the gene matches. The CDR3 is 15 amino acids. Germline values: CDR1 LNHNV, CDR2 YYDKDF (reference sequence). The CDR3 loop reads CATSFQKGAPYEQYF. CDR3 nucleotide sequence: TGTGCCACCAGCTTTCAGAAGGGGGCCCCCTACGAGCAGTACTTC.

J is TRBJ1-2 and V is TRBV18; 10 bases align to TRBD1. This CDR3 is built from 15 residues. J gave up 4 bases and V 3 bases, and 5 bases lay outside the gene matches. The germline CDR1 and CDR2 sequences are KGHSH and LQKENI. CDR3 nucleotide sequence: TGTGCCAGCTCACCCCCGGGACAGGGGCCCTATGGCTACACCTTC. This codes for CASSPPGQGPYGYTF.

CDR3 coding DNA: TGCGCCAGCAGCCAAGATTTTCAAAATCGGGGCACTGAAGCTTTCTTT. Translation: CASSQDFQNRGTEAFF. The chain combines TRBV4-1 with TRBJ1-1; D is unclear. V was shortened by 0 bases and J by 4 bases, with 15 bases between the two germline ends. This CDR3 is 16 amino acids long. Germline-derived CDR1 and CDR2 are MGHRA and YSYEKL.

The genes are TRBV2 and TRBJ1-4, with D hard to call. Trimming removed 4 bases from V and 0 bases from J, with 6 bases in between. CDR1 and CDR2 from the germline V gene are SNHLY and FYNNEI. This CDR3 comprises 14 residues. CDR3 sequence: CASSVTTTNEKLFF. CDR3 DNA sequence: TGTGCCAGCAGTGTAACAACAACTAATGAAAAACTGTTTTTT.

This sequence joins TRBV24-1 and TRBJ2-3; D gene unclear. This CDR3 is built from 15 residues. The V gene's germline CDR1 is KGHDR and CDR2 SFDVKD. The ends were cut back, 4 bases at V and 3 bases at J, with 13 bases in the middle. The CDR3 DNA follows: TGTGCCACCAGTGACCCCCGGGTCCCGACAGATACGCAGTATTTT. Protein: CATSDPRVPTDTQYF.

The chain uses TRBV5-1 and TRBJ2-7; D is perhaps TRBD2 (5 bases). Germline lookup yields CDR1 SGHRS and CDR2 YFSETQ. The CDR3 is 15 residues long. V was cut by 4 bases and J by 3 bases, with 17 bases left in between. CDR3 amino acids: CASSLVGNLRYEQYF. CDR3 in DNA: TGCGCCAGCAGCCTGGTCGGGAATCTCCGCTACGAGCAGTACTTC. Combining the CDR3 with reference TRBV5-1 and TRBJ2-7 gives the whole variable domain KAGVTQTPRYLIKTRGQQVTLSCSPISGHRSVSWYQQTPGQGLQFLFEYFSETQRNKGNFPGRFSGRQFSNSRSEMNVSTLELGDSALYLCASSLVGNLRYEQYFGPGTRLTVT.

Here the CDR3 DNA reads TGTGCCATCAGCCCCGGGACAGGGGTCACCGGGGAGCTGTTTTTT. It translates to CAISPGTGVTGELFF. The chain has TRBV10-3 and TRBJ2-2; 10 positions match TRBD1. J was trimmed by 4 bases and V by 6 bases; bases with no gene match: 5. Per germline, CDR1 ENHRY and CDR2 SYGVKD. There are 15 residues in the CDR3.

The gene calls are TRBV5-1 and TRBJ2-5; D is uncertain. The CDR3 is 13 amino acids. The germline gives CDR1 SGHRS, CDR2 YFSETQ. Deletions cut 0 bases from V and 5 bases from J, with 8 bases between. The CDR3 region has the DNA TGCGCCAGCAGCTTGGACCCCAGGGAGACCCAGTACTTC. Its protein product is CASSLDPRETQYF.

The chain has TRBV5-5 and TRBJ2-7, with 8 bases identical to TRBD1. CDR3 size: 14 residues. Trimming at V came to 3 bases and at J to 6 bases, leaving 8 bases not matched to a gene. Germline loops: CDR1 SGHKS, CDR2 YYEKEE (reference sequence). This CDR3 reads CASSWMDRASEQYF. The CDR3 bases are TGTGCCAGCAGCTGGATGGACAGGGCCTCCGAGCAGTACTTC.

The chain uses TRBV5-1 and TRBJ1-2; no firm D call. V lost 0 bases, J lost 4 bases, and 13 bases lay in between. This CDR3 spans 15 amino acids. The germline CDR1 and CDR2 sequences are SGHRS and YFSETQ. This chain's CDR3 is CASSLAGVSGYGYTF. The CDR3 coding sequence is TGCGCCAGCAGCTTGGCCGGGGTTTCCGGCTATGGCTACACCTTC.

CDR3 nucleotide sequence: TGTGCCAGCAGCTTATACATTCAGTCAAGGGCAGGGGTTACGCAGTATTTT. This sequence encodes CASSLYIQSRAGVTQYF. This sequence joins TRBV7-2 and TRBJ2-3, with D tentatively TRBD1 (6 bases). Germline CDR1 and CDR2: SGHTA and FQGNSA. The CDR3 has 17 amino acids. V was shortened by 2 bases and J by 8 bases, with 23 bases between the two germline ends.

This clone was recorded a few times. The genes are TRBV15 and TRBJ1-5; TRBD1 matches at 7 bases. J was trimmed by 0 bases and V by 5 bases; bases with no gene match: 4. The V gene's germline CDR1 is LNHNV and CDR2 YYDKDF (reference sequence). The CDR3 is 15 residues long. The CDR3 DNA follows: TGTGCCACCAGCTTAGGGACAGCTAGCAATCAGCCCCAGCATTTT. Its protein is CATSLGTASNQPQHF. The variable domain in full, completed from reference TRBV15 and TRBJ1-5, reads DAMVIQNPRYQVTQFGKPVTLSCSQTLNHNVMYWYQQKSSQAPKLLFHYYDKDFNNEADTPDNFQSRRPNTSFCFLDIRSPGLGDTAMYLCATSLGTASNQPQHFGDGTRLSIL.

V gene TRBV5-4 combines with J gene TRBJ1-2; maybe TRBD1 (6 bases). Germline lookup yields CDR1 SGHNT and CDR2 YYREEE (reference sequence). V was trimmed by 2 bases and J by 8 bases, leaving 16 bases between them. The CDR3 has 14 amino acids. The CDR3 loop is CASSLPDSLFGYTF. The DNA for the CDR3 is TGTGCCAGCAGCTTACCGGACAGCCTTTTCGGCTACACCTTC.

V usage is TRBV7-2 and J usage is TRBJ1-1; D gene uncertain. This CDR3 has 11 amino acids. V lost 5 bases and J 6 bases, leaving 7 bases between the germline ends. Looked up from germline, CDR1 is SGHTA and CDR2 is FQGNSA. The CDR3, as DNA: TGTGCCAGCAGCCCTTTGTCTGAAGCTTTCTTT. As protein: CASSPLSEAFF.

This chain connects TRBV7-8 to TRBJ1-4; 10 bases are shared with TRBD1. The CDR3 consists of 13 residues. V lost 5 bases, J lost 10 bases, and 4 bases stayed unmatched. The germline CDR1 and CDR2 sequences are SGHVS and FQNEAQ. The CDR3: CASSPDRGAKLFF. The CDR3 DNA sequence: TGTGCCAGCAGCCCGGACAGGGGGGCAAAACTGTTTTTT. Drawing the rest from reference TRBV7-8 and TRBJ1-4, the complete variable domain is GAGVSQSPRYKVAKRGQDVALRCDPISGHVSLFWYQQALGQGPEFLTYFQNEAQLDKSGLPSDRFFAERPEGSVSTLKIQRTQQEDSAVYLCASSPDRGAKLFFGSGTQLSVL.

The V call is TRBV7-3, the J call TRBJ1-2, with D possibly TRBD1 on 6 matching bases. V was cut by 2 bases and J by 5 bases, with 15 bases left in between. CDR3 length equals 15 residues. Germline CDR1 and CDR2: SGHTA and FQGTGA. The CDR3 coding sequence is TGTGCCAGCAGCTTAGGTGTTGGGGGGGCTTATGGCTACACCTTC. Its protein product is CASSLGVGGAYGYTF. The entire variable domain, with the rest obtained from reference TRBV7-3 and TRBJ1-2, is as follows: GAGVSQTPSNKVTEKGKYVELRCDPISGHTALYWYRQSLGQGPEFLIYFQGTGAADDSGLPNDRFFAVRPEGSVSTLKIQRTERGDSAVYLCASSLGVGGAYGYTFGSGTRLTVV.

This chain connects TRBV7-9 to TRBJ1-4; D is unresolved. The CDR3 totals 16 residues. Germline V gene data show CDR1 as SEHNR and CDR2 as FQNEAQ (reference sequence). The V gene lost 5 bases and the J gene lost 4 bases, with 17 bases spanning the gap. The CDR3 nucleotides read TGTGCCAGCAGCCCAATCATTGGCAGTAATAATGAAAAACTGTTTTTT. Protein product: CASSPIIGSNNEKLFF.

This clone was seen a few times. The chain employs TRBV29-1 and TRBJ1-4, with D possibly matching TRBD1 (5 bases). V lost 6 bases and J lost 0, with 11 bases in between. CDR1 is SQVTM, CDR2 ANQGSEA, per germline. The CDR3 sequence is 14 residues long. Here the CDR3 DNA reads TGCAGCGTCCGCGACAGTGCAACTAATGAAAAACTGTTTTTT. Residues: CSVRDSATNEKLFF.

This chain connects TRBV5-1 to TRBJ1-6, with D unclear. Germline loops: CDR1 SGHRS, CDR2 YFSETQ. V lost 1 base and J lost 7, with 12 bases in between. This CDR3 region has 15 residues. CDR3 loop: CASSLSGNQNSPLHF. The CDR3 DNA reads TGCGCCAGCAGCTTGTCCGGGAACCAAAATTCACCCCTCCACTTT. The full variable domain, its missing parts supplied by reference TRBV5-1 and TRBJ1-6, is KAGVTQTPRYLIKTRGQQVTLSCSPISGHRSVSWYQQTPGQGLQFLFEYFSETQRNKGNFPGRFSGRQFSNSRSEMNVSTLELGDSALYLCASSLSGNQNSPLHFGNGTRLTVT.

The chain has TRBV5-4 and TRBJ2-7; D is perhaps TRBD2 (5 bases). Germline-derived CDR1 and CDR2 are SGHNT and YYREEE (reference sequence). The CDR3 extends over 15 amino acids. The V gene lost 4 bases and the J gene lost 2 bases, with 16 bases spanning the gap. CDR3 sequence reads: CASSPRAGQAYEQYF. CDR3 nucleotide sequence: TGTGCCAGCAGCCCGAGGGCGGGTCAGGCCTACGAGCAGTACTTC.

J is TRBJ1-6 and V is TRBV4-1, with a weak D call TRBD1 (5 bases). Germline CDR1 reads MGHRA; CDR2 reads YSYEKL. V lost 5 bases, J lost 7 bases, and 21 bases lay in between. This CDR3 region has 17 residues. The CDR3 bases are TGCGCCAGCAGCGAAAGAGGTAGGGTTGGGGCAAATTCACCCCTCCACTTT. Residues: CASSERGRVGANSPLHF.

The V and J genes are TRBV14 and TRBJ1-4, with D perhaps matching TRBD1 (5 bases). This CDR3 is built from 15 residues. V lost 1 base to trimming and J lost 6 bases, with 12 bases between them. The germline V gene has CDR1 SGHDN and CDR2 FVKESK. The CDR3 loop is CASSQVTGGDEKLFF. In nucleotides, the CDR3 is TGTGCCAGCAGCCAAGTTACAGGAGGGGATGAAAAACTGTTTTTT.

V usage is TRBV3-1 (or the pseudogene TRBV3-2) and J usage is TRBJ2-2; perhaps TRBD1 as D (5 bases). V lost 6 bases to trimming and J lost 6 bases, with 11 bases between them. The CDR3 sequence is 13 residues long. Germline CDR1 LGHDT, CDR2 YNNKEL (reference sequence). CDR3 nucleotide sequence: TGTGCCAGCAGTCTACAAGGGGCCGGGGAGCTGTTTTTT. Amino acid sequence: CASSLQGAGELFF.

The V call is TRBV7-2, the J call TRBJ2-5; 9 bases line up with TRBD2. Germline V CDR1 and CDR2: SGHTA, FQGNSA. CDR3 length: 17 residues. The V gene end was trimmed by 2 bases and the J gene end by 5 bases; junction bases not matched to a gene: 12. CDR3 in DNA: TGTGCCAGCAGCTTAAACCGGGTTAGCGGGGGCAGGGAGACCCAGTACTTC. It translates to CASSLNRVSGGRETQYF.

V is TRBV20-1 and J is TRBJ2-7, with D perhaps TRBD2 (5 bases). The V end was cut by 3 bases, the J end by 0 bases, with 15 bases between. Germline V gives CDR1 DFQATT, CDR2 SNEGSKA (reference sequence). The CDR3 sequence is 15 residues long. As DNA, the CDR3 is TGCAGTGCTAGTAACCTCGGTGAGGGCTCCTACGAGCAGTACTTC. Translated: CSASNLGEGSYEQYF.

The chain employs TRBV30 and TRBJ2-2; TRBD1 agrees at 9 bases. The ends lost 4 bases at V and 1 base at J; junction bases unmatched: 4. Germline CDR1 reads GTSNPN; CDR2 reads SVGIG (reference sequence). CDR3 length equals 15 residues. The CDR3 bases are TGTGCCTGGACACCGGGACAGGGGAACACCGGGGAGCTGTTTTTT. The encoded protein is CAWTPGQGNTGELFF.